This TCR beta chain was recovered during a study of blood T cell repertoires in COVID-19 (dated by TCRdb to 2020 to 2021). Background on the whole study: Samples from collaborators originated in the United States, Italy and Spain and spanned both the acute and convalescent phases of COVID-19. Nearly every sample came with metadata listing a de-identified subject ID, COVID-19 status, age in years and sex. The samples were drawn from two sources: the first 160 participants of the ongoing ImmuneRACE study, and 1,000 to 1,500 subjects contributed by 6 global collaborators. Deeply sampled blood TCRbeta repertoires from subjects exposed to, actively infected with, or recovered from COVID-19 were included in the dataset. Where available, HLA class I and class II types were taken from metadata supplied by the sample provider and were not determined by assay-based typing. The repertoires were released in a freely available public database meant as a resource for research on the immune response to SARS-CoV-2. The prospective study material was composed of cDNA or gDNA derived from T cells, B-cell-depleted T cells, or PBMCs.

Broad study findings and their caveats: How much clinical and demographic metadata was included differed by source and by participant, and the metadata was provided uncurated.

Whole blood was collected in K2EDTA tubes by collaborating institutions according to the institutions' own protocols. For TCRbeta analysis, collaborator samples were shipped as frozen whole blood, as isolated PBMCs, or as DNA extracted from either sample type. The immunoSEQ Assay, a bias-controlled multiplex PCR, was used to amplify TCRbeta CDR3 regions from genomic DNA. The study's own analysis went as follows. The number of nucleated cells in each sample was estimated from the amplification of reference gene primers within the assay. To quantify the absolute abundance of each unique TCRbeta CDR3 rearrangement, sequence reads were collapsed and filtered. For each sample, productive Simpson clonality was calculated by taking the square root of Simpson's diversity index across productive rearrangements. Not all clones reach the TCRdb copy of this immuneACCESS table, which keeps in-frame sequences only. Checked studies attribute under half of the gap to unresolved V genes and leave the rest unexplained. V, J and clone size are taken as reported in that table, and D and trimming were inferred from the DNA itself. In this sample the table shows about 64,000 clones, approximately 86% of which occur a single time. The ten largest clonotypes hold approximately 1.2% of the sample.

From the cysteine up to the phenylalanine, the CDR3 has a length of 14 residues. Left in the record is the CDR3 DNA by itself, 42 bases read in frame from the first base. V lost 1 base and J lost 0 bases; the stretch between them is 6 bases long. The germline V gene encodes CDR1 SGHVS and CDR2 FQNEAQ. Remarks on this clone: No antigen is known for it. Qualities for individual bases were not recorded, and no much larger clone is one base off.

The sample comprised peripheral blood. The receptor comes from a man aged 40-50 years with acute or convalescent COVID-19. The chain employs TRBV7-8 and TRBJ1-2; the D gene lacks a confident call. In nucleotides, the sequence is TGTGCCAGCAGCTTAGACGGGGCTAACTATGGCTACACCTTC. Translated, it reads CASSLDGANYGYTF.